The clone carrying this T cell receptor (beta chain) was detected only a few times. No antigen is known for it. The V end lost 1 base, the J end lost 4 bases, and 5 bases lay between the germline ends. Germline lookup yields CDR1 SQVTM and CDR2 ANQGSEA. This CDR3 is built from 11 residues. The data stem from a study of CD8+ T cells in alopecia areata. Study results and limitations: It was observed that many expanded lesional clones persisted in scalp and blood during tofacitinib. With patients, TCR sharing proved less clear than in mice, a difference possibly related to HLA. Lesional scalp, notably in alopecia totalis/universalis, had clonality above that of normal scalp.

The treatment: oral pan-JAK inhibitor, 5-10 mg twice daily. RNA was isolated and reverse transcribed to cDNA, the sequencing template. TCRdb's copy holds only in-frame clones and misses some; the assay was immunoSEQ multiplex PCR. The sample yields some 190,000 clones, under 80% seen once. This clonotype was sampled from a human donor with alopecia areata. This sample comprised CD4+ T cells sorted from blood, obtained around week 50, from a patient treated with tofacitinib. The gene calls are TRBV29-1 and TRBJ2-7; D not certain. CDR3 in DNA: TGCAGCGTTGAAGTCCTATACGAGCAGTACTTC. Encoded protein: CSVEVLYEQYF.